A single sample is the source of the 11 T cell receptor beta chains below, sequenced in a study of T-cell reconstitution after alpha-beta-depleted transplantation in children. Unique molecular identifiers were incorporated into the prepared TCRbeta library. TCRdb independently ran MiXCR on the PCR reads; one entry per CDR3 protein. The data contain roughly 490,000 distinct CDR3 sequences, over 9.5% of them seen just once; the ten biggest clones take up approximately 14%. This sample comprised PBMCs, mostly from graft donor cells, obtained 180 days after TCRalphabeta/CD19-depleted stem cell transplant. Every receptor here comes from a female patient aged 2-9 years who had a stem cell transplant for aplastic anemia, so the T cells may come from the graft donor.

This clonotype was counted many times. One junction end disagrees with the germline gene, perhaps due to a read error. The chain carries TRBV28 and TRBJ2-7, with D unresolved. The germline CDR1 and CDR2 sequences are MDHEN and SYDVKM. The CDR3 has 12 amino acids. This CDR3 reads CASSLSRDEQYF. The CDR3, as DNA: TGCGCCAGCAGCTTGTCAAGGGACGAGCAGTACTTC.

The rearrangement joins TRBV9 to TRBJ2-5; D tentatively fits TRBD1 or TRBD2 (7 bases each). Trimming pared 1 base from V and 3 bases from J, leaving 10 bases between. CDR1 and CDR2 (germline): SGDLS, YYNGEE. The CDR3 spans 14 residues. Written as DNA, the CDR3 is TGTGCCAGCAGCGTAAGCGGGACAGAAGAGACCCAGTACTTC. Protein sequence: CASSVSGTEETQYF.

This clonotype was recorded a few times. This chain connects TRBV6-2 or TRBV6-3 to TRBJ1-5, with D unclear. Trimming left V 2 bases short and J 2 bases short, with 13 bases between. The CDR3 has 16 residues. Germline V gives CDR1 MNHEY, CDR2 SVGEGT. The CDR3 coding sequence is TGTGCCAGCAGTTACCATATTCGAGGAGGCAATCAGCCCCAGCATTTT. Its protein is CASSYHIRGGNQPQHF.

This clonotype was seen a handful of times. The chain is built from TRBV12-3 or TRBV12-4 and TRBJ1-5; TRBD1 might be the D (5 bases). V lost 3 bases and J 3 bases, leaving 12 bases between the germline ends. The CDR3 spans 15 residues. Written as DNA, the CDR3 is TGTGCCAGCAGTTTTCAGGGAACTCTCAATCAGCCCCAGCATTTT. Its protein product is CASSFQGTLNQPQHF.

J is TRBJ2-1 and V is TRBV20-1; D gene unclear. The CDR3 loop spans 13 amino acids. V was cut by 5 bases and J by 8 bases, with 16 bases left in between. Germline lookup yields CDR1 DFQATT and CDR2 SNEGSKA (reference sequence). The CDR3 region has the DNA TGCAGTGCTCGTCGGACCTCAGCCCATGAGCAGTTCTTC. Its protein product is CSARRTSAHEQFF.

This sequence joins TRBV6-1 and TRBJ2-3; 7 bases agree with TRBD2. This CDR3 has 13 residues. Germline values: CDR1 MNHNS, CDR2 SASEGT. J gave up 6 bases and V 5 bases, and 5 bases lay outside the gene matches. CDR3 in amino acids: CASSQILADTQYF. The CDR3 DNA follows: TGTGCCAGCAGTCAGATACTAGCGGATACGCAGTATTTT.

This clonotype was seen only a few times. The chain couples TRBV20-1 to TRBJ1-6, with TRBD1 identical over 10 bases. The V gene end was trimmed by 5 bases and the J gene end by 7 bases; junction bases not matched to a gene: 8. The CDR3 runs to 15 residues. Germline-derived CDR1 and CDR2 are DFQATT and SNEGSKA (reference sequence). The CDR3 loop reads CSAVPGQGYNSPLHF. CDR3 nucleotide sequence: TGCAGTGCTGTGCCGGGACAGGGGTACAATTCACCCCTCCACTTT.

This clonotype has just a few counts. J is TRBJ2-3 and V is TRBV5-1; 8 bases match TRBD2. The CDR3 spans 17 residues. V dropped 2 bases and J dropped 4; count of bases not matched to a gene: 12. In germline, CDR1 is SGHRS, CDR2 YFSETQ. CDR3 amino acids: CASSFLFGAGVPDTQYF. DNA for the CDR3: TGCGCCAGCAGCTTCCTCTTTGGAGCGGGAGTACCAGATACGCAGTATTTT. Combining the CDR3 with reference TRBV5-1 and TRBJ2-3 gives the whole variable domain KAGVTQTPRYLIKTRGQQVTLSCSPISGHRSVSWYQQTPGQGLQFLFEYFSETQRNKGNFPGRFSGRQFSNSRSEMNVSTLELGDSALYLCASSFLFGAGVPDTQYFGPGTRLTVL.

This clonotype has just a few counts. This chain joins TRBV7-2 and TRBJ2-1; 7 bases match TRBD2. The germline CDR1 and CDR2 sequences are SGHTA and FQGNSA. The CDR3 is 16 amino acids. Losses at the gene ends were 2 bases for V and 7 bases for J; bases not matched to a gene: 11. The DNA of the CDR3 is TGTGCCAGCAGCTTAAGTCCCAGCGGGGTGGGGAATGAGCAGTTCTTC. Encoded protein: CASSLSPSGVGNEQFF.

This chain links TRBV20-1 with TRBJ1-2; tentative D call: TRBD1 (6 bases). Germline CDR1 is DFQATT and CDR2 is SNEGSKA (reference sequence). The ends were cut back, 5 bases at V and 6 bases at J, with 16 bases in the middle. The CDR3 is made up of 13 amino acids. CDR3 coding DNA: TGCAGTGCTGGCGGGGGGGGCGCACATGGCTACACCTTC. Amino acid sequence: CSAGGGGAHGYTF.

The chain recombines TRBV11-2 with TRBJ2-1; TRBD2 agrees at 12 bases. This CDR3 has 19 amino acids. Losses at the gene ends were 5 bases for V and 5 bases for J; bases not matched to a gene: 16. The germline V gene has CDR1 SGHAT and CDR2 FQNNGV. CDR3 amino acids: CASSPLTSGRTASDNEQFF. CDR3 in DNA: TGTGCCAGCAGCCCCCTGACTAGCGGGAGAACGGCCAGCGACAATGAGCAGTTCTTC.